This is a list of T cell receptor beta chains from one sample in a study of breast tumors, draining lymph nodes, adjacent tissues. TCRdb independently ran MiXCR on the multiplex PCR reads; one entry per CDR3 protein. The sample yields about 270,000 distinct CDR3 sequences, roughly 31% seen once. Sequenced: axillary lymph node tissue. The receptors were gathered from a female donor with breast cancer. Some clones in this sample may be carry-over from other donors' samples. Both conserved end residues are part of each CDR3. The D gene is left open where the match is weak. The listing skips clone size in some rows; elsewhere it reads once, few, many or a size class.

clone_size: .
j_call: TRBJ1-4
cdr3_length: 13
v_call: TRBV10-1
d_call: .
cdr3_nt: TGCGCCAGCAGTGACGGGAAAGGAGAAAAACTGTTTTTT
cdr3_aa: CASSDGKGEKLFF

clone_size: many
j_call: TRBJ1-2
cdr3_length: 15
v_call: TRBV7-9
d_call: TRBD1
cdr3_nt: TGTGCCAGCAGCAGACCGGGACAGGGAGGCTCTGGCTACACCTTC
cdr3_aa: CASSRPGQGGSGYTF

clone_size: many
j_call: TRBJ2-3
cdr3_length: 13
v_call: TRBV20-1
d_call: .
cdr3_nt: TGCAGTGCTAGAGAAGTAGGGACAGATACGCAGTATTTT
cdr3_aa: CSAREVGTDTQYF

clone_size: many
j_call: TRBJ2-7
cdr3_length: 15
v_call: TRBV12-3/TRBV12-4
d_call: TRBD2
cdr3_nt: TGTGCCAGCAGTTTAGCACTAGCGGGAATCTACGAGCAGTACTTC
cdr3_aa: CASSLALAGIYEQYF

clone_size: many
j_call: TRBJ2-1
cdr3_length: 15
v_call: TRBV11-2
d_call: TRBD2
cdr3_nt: TGTGCCAGCAGCCCGGGACTAGCGGGAGGTCGTGAGCAGTTCTTC
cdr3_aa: CASSPGLAGGREQFF

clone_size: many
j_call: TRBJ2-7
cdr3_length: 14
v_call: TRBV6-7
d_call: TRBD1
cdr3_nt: TGTGCCAGCAGTTACGGGACAGGGCGTAACGAGCAGTACTTC
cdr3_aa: CASSYGTGRNEQYF

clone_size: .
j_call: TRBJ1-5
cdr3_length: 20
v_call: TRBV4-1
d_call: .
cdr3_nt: TGCGCCAGCAGCCAAGGAGCTCTCCCGGGACGGAATCGGGGCAATCAGCCCCAGCATTTT
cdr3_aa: CASSQGALPGRNRGNQPQHF

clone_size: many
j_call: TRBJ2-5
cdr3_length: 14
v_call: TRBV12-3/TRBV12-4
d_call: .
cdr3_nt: TGTGCCAGCAGCCAGGGGGGGATCCAAGAGACCCAGTACTTC
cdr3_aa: CASSQGGIQETQYF

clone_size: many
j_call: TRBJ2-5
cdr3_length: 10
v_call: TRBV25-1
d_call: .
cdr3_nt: TGTGCCAGCGGCAGGGAGACCCAGTACTTC
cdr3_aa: CASGRETQYF

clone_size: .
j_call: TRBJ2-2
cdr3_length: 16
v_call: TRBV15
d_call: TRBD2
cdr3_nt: TGTGCCACCAGCAGCTCTAGCGGAACGAACACCGGGGAGCTGTTTTTT
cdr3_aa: CATSSSSGTNTGELFF

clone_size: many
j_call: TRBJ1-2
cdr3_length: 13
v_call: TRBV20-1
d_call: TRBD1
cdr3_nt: TGCAGTGCTGGGGGACAGGGATGGAATGGCTACACCTTC
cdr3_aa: CSAGGQGWNGYTF

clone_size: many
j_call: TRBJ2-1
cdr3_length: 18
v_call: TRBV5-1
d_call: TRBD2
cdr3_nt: TGCGCCAGCAGCTTGGCGTTTTCAGCGGGAGGGGTATCAGATGAGCAGTTCTTC
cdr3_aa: CASSLAFSAGGVSDEQFF

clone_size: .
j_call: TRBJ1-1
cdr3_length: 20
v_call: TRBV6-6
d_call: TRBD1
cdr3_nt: TGTGCCAGCAGTTATTCCACCGGGACAGCGTACACACACCGGAGCACTGAAGCTTTCTTT
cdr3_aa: CASSYSTGTAYTHRSTEAFF

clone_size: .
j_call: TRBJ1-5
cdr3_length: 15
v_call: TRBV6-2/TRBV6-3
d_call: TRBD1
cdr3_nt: TGTGCCAGCAGATCTACAGGGGAAAGGAATCAGCCCCAGCATTTT
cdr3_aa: CASRSTGERNQPQHF

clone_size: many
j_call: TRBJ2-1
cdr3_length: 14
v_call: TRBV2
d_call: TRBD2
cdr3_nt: TGTGCCAGCAGTAGACTAGCGGGACAGGATGAGCAGTTCTTC
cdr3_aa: CASSRLAGQDEQFF

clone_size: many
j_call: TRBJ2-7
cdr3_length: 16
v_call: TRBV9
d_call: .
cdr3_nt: TGTGCCAGCAGCGTAGCCCCAGGGGCGAATCTCTACGAGCAGTACTTC
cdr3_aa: CASSVAPGANLYEQYF

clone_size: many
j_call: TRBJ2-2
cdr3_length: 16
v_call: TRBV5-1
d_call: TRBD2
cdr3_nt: TGCGCCAGCAGCTTAGAGCGGGGATGGGACACCGGGGAGCTGTTTTTT
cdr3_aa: CASSLERGWDTGELFF

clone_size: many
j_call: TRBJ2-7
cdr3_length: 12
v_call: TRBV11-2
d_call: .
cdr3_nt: TGTGCCAGCAGCTTAGATAGCGCCGAGCAGTACTTC
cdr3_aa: CASSLDSAEQYF

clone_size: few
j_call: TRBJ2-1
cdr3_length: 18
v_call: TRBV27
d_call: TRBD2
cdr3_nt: TGTGCCAGCAGTAAGCCGGGACTAGGGCCCAGCTCCTACAATGAGCAGTTCTTC
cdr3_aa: CASSKPGLGPSSYNEQFF

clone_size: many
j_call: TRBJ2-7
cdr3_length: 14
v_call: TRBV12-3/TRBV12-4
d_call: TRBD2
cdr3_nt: TGTGCCAGCAGTTTTGGACTAGCGAGCTACGAGCAGTACTTC
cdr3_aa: CASSFGLASYEQYF

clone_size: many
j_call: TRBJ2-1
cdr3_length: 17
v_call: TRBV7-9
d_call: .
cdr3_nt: TGTGCCAGCAGCTTAAGCGATGGCGGCCCCCAGTACAATGAGCAGTTCTTC
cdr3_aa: CASSLSDGGPQYNEQFF

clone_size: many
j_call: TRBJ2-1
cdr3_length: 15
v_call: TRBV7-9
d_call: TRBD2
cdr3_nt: TGTGCCAGCAGCCGAGGACTAGGACTAAGCAATGAGCAGTTCTTC
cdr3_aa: CASSRGLGLSNEQFF

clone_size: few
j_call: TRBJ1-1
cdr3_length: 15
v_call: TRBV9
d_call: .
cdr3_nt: TGTGCCAGCAGCGTAGATATAGGTGGGAACACTGAAGCTTTCTTT
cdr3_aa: CASSVDIGGNTEAFF

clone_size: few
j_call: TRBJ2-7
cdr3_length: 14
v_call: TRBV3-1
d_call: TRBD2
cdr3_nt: TGTGCCAGCAGCCTCGGGACTAGGCCCTACGAGCAGTACTTC
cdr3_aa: CASSLGTRPYEQYF

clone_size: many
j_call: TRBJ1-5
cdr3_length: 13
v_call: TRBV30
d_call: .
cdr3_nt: TGTGCCTGGAGTGTACGTGGGAATCAGCCCCAGCATTTT
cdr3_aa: CAWSVRGNQPQHF

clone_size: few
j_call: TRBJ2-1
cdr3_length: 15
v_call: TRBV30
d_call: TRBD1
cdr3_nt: TGTGCCTGGAGTCCAGGGGGCGCGCCCTACAATGAGCAGTTCTTC
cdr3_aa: CAWSPGGAPYNEQFF

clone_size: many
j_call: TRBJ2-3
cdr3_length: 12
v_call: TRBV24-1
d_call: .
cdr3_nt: TGTGCCACCGGAGGTAGCACAGATACGCAGTATTTT
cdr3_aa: CATGGSTDTQYF

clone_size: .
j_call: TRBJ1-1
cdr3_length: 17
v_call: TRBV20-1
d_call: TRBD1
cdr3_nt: TGCAGTGCTAGAGTTTCCCCGCGGACAGGCCGACGGACTGAAGCTTTCTTT
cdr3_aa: CSARVSPRTGRRTEAFF

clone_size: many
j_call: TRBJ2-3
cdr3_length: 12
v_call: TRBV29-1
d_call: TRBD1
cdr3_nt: TGCAGCGTTGGTAAAGAGGCAGGGGGCCAGTATTTT
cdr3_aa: CSVGKEAGGQYF

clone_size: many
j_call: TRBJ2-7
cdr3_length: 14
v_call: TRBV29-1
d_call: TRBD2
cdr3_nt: TGCAGCGCCGGGGGCCTAGCGGGACCGGGGGAGCAGTACTTC
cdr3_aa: CSAGGLAGPGEQYF

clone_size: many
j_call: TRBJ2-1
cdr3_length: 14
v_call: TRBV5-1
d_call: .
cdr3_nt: TGCGCCAGCAGCTTGGCTCCTGGTAAAGATGAGCAGTTCTTC
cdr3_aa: CASSLAPGKDEQFF

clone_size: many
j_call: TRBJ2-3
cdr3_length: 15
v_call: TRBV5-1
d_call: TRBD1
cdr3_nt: TGCGCCAGCAGCATACAGGGGGCGAGCACAGATACGCAGTATTTT
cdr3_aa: CASSIQGASTDTQYF

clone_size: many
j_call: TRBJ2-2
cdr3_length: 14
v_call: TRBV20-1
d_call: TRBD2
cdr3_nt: TGCAGTGCTAGAAGAGCGGGAGATCACGGGGAGCTGTTTTTT
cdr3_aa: CSARRAGDHGELFF

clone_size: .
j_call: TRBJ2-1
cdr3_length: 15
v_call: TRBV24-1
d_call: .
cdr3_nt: TGTGCTACCATCATTATCAGGGGTTCCTACAATGAGCAGCTCTTC
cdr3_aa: CATIIIRGSYNEQLF

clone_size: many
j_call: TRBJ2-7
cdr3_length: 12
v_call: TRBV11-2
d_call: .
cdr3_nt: TGTGCCAGCAGCCCCTGGACAGACGAGCAGTACTTC
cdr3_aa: CASSPWTDEQYF

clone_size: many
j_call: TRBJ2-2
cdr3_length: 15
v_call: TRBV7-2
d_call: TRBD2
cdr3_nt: TGTGCCAGCAGCTTAGATAGCGGGAGAACCGGGGAGCTGTTTTTT
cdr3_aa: CASSLDSGRTGELFF

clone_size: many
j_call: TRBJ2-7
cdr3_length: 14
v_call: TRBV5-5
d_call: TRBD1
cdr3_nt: TGTGCCAGCAGCTTAGGACAGGGGCTGGACGAGCAGTACTTC
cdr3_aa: CASSLGQGLDEQYF

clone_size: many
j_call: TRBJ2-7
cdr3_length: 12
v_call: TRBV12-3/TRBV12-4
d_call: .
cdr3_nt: TGTGCCAGCAGCCGGACCGACTACGAGCAGTACTTC
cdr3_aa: CASSRTDYEQYF

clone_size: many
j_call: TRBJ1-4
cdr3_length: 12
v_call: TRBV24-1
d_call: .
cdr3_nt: TGTGCCACCAGCGACAGGTCGGAAAAACTGTTTTTT
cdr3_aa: CATSDRSEKLFF

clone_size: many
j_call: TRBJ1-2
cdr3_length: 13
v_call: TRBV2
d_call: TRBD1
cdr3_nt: TGTGCCAGCGGGGGACAGCCCAACTATGGCTACACCTTC
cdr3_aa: CASGGQPNYGYTF

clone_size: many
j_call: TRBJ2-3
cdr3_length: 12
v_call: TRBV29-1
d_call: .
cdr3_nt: TGCAGCGTTGCTGACTACACAGATACGCAGTATTTT
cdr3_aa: CSVADYTDTQYF

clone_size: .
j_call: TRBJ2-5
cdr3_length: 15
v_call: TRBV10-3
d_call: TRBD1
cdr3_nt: TGTGACAGCAGCTCGGGACAGGCGACCCAAGAGACCCAGTACTTC
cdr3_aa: CDSSSGQATQETQYF